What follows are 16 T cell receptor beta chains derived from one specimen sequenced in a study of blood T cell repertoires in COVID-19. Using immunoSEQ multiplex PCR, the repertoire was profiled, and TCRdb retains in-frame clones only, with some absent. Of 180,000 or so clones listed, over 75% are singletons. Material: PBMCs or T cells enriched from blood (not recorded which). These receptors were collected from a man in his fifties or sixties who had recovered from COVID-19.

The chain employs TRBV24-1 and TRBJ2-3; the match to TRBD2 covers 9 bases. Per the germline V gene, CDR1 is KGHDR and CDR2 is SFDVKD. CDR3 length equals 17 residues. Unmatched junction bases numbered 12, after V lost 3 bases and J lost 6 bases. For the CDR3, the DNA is TGTGCCACCAGTGATCCTGGTAGCGGGGGAGCATCTGATACGCAGTATTTT. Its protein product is CATSDPGSGGASDTQYF.

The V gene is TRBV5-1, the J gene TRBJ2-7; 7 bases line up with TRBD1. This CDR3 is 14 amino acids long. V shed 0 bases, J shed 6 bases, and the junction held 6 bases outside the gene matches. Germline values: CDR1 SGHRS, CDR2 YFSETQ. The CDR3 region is CASSLEQGIGEQYF. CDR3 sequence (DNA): TGCGCCAGCAGCTTGGAACAGGGGATCGGCGAGCAGTACTTC.

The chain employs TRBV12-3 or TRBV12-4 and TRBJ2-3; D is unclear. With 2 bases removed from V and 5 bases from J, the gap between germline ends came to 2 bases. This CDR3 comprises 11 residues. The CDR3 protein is CASSLRDTQYF. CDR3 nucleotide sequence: TGTGCCAGCAGTTTACGAGATACGCAGTATTTT.

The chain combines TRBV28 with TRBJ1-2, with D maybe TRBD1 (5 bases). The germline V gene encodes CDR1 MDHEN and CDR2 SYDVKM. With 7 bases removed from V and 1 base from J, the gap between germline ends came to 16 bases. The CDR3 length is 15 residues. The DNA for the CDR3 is TGTGCCAGCACTGTCCCAGGACAACTTAACTATGGCTACACCTTC. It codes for CASTVPGQLNYGYTF.

The DNA of the CDR3 is TGCGCCAGCAGTACGACATCTGGGCGGGGGGGATCCACAGATACGCAGTATTTT. This codes for CASSTTSGRGGSTDTQYF. This chain connects TRBV4-1 to TRBJ2-3, with 9 bases fitting TRBD2. The germline V gene has CDR1 MGHRA and CDR2 YSYEKL. Unmatched junction bases numbered 15, after V lost 6 bases and J lost 2 bases. The CDR3 runs to 18 residues.

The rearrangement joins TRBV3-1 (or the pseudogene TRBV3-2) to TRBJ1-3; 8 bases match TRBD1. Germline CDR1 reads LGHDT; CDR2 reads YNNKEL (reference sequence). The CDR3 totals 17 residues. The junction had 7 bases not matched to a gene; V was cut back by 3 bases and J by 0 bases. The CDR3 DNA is TGTGCCAGCAGCCAGGTAACAGGGGGTGCCTCTGGAAACACCATATATTTT. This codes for CASSQVTGGASGNTIYF.

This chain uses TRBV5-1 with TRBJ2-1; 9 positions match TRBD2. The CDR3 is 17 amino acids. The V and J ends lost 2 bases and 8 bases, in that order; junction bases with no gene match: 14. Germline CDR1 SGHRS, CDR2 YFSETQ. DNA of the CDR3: TGCGCCAGCAGCTTCTCCCCTACCGGGACTAGCCGGTATGAGCAGTTCTTC. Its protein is CASSFSPTGTSRYEQFF.

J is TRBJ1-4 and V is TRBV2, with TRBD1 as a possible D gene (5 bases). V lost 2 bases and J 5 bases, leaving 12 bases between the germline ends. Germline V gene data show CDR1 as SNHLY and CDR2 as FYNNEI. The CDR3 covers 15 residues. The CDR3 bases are TGTGCCAGCAGTGAAAGGTGGGGCGTGAATGAAAAACTGTTTTTT. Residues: CASSERWGVNEKLFF.

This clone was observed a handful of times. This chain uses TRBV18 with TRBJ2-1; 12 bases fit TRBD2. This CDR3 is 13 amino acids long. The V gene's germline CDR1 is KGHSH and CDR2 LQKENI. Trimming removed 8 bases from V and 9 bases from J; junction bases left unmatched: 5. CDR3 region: CASRLAGASEQFF. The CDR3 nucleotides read TGTGCCAGCCGACTAGCGGGAGCTTCTGAGCAGTTCTTC.

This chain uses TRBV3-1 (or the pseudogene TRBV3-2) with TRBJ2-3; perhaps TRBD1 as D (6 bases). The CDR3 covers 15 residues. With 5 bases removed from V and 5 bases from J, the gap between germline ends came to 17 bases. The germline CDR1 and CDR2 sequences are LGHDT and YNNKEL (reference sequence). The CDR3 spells CASSYNRGWEDTQYF. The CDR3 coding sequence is TGTGCCAGCAGCTACAATAGGGGGTGGGAAGATACGCAGTATTTT.

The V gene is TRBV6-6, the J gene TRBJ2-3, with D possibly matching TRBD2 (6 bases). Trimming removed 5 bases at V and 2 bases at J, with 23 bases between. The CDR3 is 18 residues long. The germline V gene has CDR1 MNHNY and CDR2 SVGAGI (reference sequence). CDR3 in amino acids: CASSPQPPQGLITDTQYF. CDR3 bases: TGTGCCAGCAGTCCGCAACCCCCTCAGGGACTCATCACAGATACGCAGTATTTT.

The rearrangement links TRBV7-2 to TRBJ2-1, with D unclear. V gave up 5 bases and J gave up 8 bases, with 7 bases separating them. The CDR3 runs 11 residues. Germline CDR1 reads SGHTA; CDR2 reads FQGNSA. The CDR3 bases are TGTGCCAGCAGCCTAACCTATGAGCAGTTCTTC. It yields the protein CASSLTYEQFF.

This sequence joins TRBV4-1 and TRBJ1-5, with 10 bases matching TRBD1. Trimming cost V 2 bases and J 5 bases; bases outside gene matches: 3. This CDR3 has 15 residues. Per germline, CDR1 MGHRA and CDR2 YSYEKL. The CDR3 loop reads CASSQRQGADQPQHF. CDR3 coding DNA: TGCGCCAGCAGCCAACGACAGGGGGCTGATCAGCCCCAGCATTTT.

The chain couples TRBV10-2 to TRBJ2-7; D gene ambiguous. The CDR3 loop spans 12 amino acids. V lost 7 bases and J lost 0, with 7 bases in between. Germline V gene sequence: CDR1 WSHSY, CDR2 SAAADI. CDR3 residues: CASTSASYEQYF. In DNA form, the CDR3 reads TGCGCCAGCACCAGCGCCTCCTACGAGCAGTACTTC.

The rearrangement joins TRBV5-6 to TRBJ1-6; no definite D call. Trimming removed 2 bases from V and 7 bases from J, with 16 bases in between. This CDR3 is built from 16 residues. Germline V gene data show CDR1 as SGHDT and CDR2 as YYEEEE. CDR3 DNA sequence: TGTGCCAGCAGCTTCCGGGTGACTGGCCGGAATTCACCCCTCCACTTT. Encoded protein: CASSFRVTGRNSPLHF.

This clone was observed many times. The CDR3 here is CASSLNRGAYYEQYF. CDR3 in DNA: TGTGCCAGCAGCTTAAACAGGGGCGCTTACTACGAGCAGTACTTC. The genes are TRBV7-6 and TRBJ2-7, with 7 bases that match TRBD1. The V segment lost 2 bases and the J segment 3 bases; nucleotides outside the gene matches: 7. The CDR3 consists of 15 residues. Germline CDR1 reads SGHVS; CDR2 reads FNYEAQ. The whole variable domain, remainder taken from reference TRBV7-6 and TRBJ2-7, is GAGVSQSPRYKVTKRGQDVALRCDPISGHVSLYWYRQALGQGPEFLTYFNYEAQQDKSGLPNDRFSAERPEGSISTLTIQRTEQRDSAMYRCASSLNRGAYYEQYFGPGTRLTVT.